This T cell receptor beta chain was sequenced during a study of blood T cell repertoires in COVID-19. The overall study: Sample material is recorded as cDNA or gDNA derived from T cells, B-cell-depleted T cells, or PBMCs.

The CDR3 totals 14 residues. Germline-derived CDR1 and CDR2 are SQVTM and ANQGSEA. V was trimmed by 5 bases and J by 8 bases, leaving 21 bases between them. This clone was seen just once. In the original workflow: Amplification of reference gene primers was used by the study to estimate nucleated cell counts. The protocol was immunoSEQ multiplex PCR, while the TCRdb copy is restricted to in-frame clones and leaves out a portion. V, J and clone size reflect that table, while D and trimming were determined from the DNA. Here the sample spans fewer than 250,000 clones, 88% being singletons. Material for sequencing was peripheral blood. J is TRBJ1-2 and V is TRBV29-1; D is possibly TRBD1 (6 bases). The clonotype originates from a woman aged 55-69 years with acute or convalescent COVID-19. The CDR3 nucleotides are TGCAGCGTTCTTAGGGGGGGAACTGCGCGAGGCTACACCTTC. Its protein product is CSVLRGGTARGYTF.